This T cell receptor (beta chain) was sequenced for a study of human T cells and chemical hapten exposure. Whole-study context: It was small differences in pooled library volume that mainly caused per-sample TCR yields to vary.

This clonotype turned up a few times. Authors' analysis steps: Samples ranged from roughly 20,000 to 700,000 TCRs, with a median of approximately 100,000. MiXCR, run by TCRdb on the RACE reads, gives a single entry per CDR3 protein. The authors' filters were not applied to this entry. In the table there are tens of thousands of distinct CDR3 sequences, 8% to 10% of which are singletons. The sample's time point: pre-sensitization, week 0. Treatment described: therapeutic diphenylcyclopropenone sensitization with weekly scalp DPC. Participating donors were patients with alopecia, aged 18 to 70 years, considered appropriate candidates for DPC. CDR3 length: 12 amino acids. V was pared by 0 bases and J by 15 bases, with 4 bases of the junction left unmatched. Germline CDR1 SGHRS, CDR2 YFSETQ.

Sequencing was performed on whole blood, taken in connection with sensitization to the hapten diphenylcyclopropenone (DPC). V and J are TRBV5-1 and TRBJ2-1, with TRBD1 matching over 9 bases. The origin of this receptor is a woman in her thirties or forties with alopecia areata. Some clones in this sample may be carry-over from other donors' samples. CDR3 in amino acids: CASSLAQGALFF. The DNA for the CDR3 is TGCGCCAGCAGCTTGGCACAGGGGGCCTTGTTCTTC.